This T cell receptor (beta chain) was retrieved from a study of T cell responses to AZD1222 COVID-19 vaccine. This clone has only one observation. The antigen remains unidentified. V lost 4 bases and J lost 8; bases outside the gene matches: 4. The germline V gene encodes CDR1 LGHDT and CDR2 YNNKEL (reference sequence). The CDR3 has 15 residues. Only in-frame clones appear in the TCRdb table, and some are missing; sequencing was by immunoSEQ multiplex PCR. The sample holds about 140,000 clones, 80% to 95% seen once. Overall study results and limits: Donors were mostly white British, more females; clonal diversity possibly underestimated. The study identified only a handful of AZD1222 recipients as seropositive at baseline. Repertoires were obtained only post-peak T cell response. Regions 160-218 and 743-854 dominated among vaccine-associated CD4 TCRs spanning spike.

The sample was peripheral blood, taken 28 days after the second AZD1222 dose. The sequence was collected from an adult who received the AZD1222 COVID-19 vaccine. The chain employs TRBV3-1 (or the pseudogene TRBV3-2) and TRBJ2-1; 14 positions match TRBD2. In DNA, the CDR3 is TGTGCCAGCAGCCCGGGACTAGCGGGAGTTTATGAGCAGTTCTTC. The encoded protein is CASSPGLAGVYEQFF.